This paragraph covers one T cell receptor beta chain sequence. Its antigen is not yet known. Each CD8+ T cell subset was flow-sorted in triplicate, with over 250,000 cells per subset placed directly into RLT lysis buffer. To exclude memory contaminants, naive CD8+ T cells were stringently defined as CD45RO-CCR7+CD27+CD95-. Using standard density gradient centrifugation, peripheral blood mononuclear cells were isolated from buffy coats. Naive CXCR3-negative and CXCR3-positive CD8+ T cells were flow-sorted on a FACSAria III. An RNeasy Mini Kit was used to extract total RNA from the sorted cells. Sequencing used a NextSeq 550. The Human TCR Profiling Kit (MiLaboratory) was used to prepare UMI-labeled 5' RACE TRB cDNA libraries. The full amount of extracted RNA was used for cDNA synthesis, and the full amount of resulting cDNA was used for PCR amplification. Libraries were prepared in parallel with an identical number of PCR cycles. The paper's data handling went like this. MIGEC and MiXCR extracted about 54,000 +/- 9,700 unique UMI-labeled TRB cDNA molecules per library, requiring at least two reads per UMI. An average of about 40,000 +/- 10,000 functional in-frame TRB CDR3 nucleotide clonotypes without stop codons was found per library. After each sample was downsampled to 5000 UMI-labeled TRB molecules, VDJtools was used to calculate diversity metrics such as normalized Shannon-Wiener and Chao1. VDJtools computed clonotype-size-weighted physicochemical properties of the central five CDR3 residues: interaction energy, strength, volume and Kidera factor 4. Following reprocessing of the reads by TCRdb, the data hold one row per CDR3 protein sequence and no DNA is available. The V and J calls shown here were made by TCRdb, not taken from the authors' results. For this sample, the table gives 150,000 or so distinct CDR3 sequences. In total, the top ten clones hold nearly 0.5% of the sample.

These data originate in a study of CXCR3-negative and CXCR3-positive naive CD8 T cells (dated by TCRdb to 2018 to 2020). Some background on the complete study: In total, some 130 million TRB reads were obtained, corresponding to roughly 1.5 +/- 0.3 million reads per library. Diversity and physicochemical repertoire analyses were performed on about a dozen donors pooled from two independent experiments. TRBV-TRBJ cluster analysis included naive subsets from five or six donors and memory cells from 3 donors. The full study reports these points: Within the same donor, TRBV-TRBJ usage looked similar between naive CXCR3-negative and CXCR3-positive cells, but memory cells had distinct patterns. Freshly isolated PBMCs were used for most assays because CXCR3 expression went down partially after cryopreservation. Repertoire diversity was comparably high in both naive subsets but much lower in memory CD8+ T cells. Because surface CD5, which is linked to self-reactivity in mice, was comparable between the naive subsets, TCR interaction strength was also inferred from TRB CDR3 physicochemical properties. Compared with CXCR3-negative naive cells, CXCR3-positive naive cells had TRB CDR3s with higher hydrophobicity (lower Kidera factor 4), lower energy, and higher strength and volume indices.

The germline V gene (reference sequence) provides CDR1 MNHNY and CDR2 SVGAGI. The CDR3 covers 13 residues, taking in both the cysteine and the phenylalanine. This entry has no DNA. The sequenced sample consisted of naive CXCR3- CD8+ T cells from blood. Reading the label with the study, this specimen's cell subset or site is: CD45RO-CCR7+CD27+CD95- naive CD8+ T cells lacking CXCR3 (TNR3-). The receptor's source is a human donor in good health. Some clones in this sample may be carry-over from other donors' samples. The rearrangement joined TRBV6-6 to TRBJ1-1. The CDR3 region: CASSYSGWTEAFF.